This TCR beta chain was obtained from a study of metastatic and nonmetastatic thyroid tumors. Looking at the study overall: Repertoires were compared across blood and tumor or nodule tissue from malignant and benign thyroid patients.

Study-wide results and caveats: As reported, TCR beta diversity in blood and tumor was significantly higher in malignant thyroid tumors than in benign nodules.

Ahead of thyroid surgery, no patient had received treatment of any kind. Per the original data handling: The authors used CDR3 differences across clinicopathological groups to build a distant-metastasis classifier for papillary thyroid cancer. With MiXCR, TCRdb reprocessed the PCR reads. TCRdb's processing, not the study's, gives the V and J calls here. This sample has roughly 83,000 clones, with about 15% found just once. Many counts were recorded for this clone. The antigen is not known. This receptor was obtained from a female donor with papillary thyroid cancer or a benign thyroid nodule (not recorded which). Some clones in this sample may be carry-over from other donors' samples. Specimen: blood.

The CDR3 sequence is CASTFGTSGSYEQYF. The CDR3, as DNA: TGCGCCAGCACGTTCGGGACTAGCGGATCCTACGAGCAGTACTTC. The chain recombines TRBV4-1 with TRBJ2-7, with 11 bases identical to TRBD2. V dropped 7 bases and J dropped 1; count of bases not matched to a gene: 6. The CDR3 is 15 amino acids. Germline lookup yields CDR1 MGHRA and CDR2 YSYEKL.